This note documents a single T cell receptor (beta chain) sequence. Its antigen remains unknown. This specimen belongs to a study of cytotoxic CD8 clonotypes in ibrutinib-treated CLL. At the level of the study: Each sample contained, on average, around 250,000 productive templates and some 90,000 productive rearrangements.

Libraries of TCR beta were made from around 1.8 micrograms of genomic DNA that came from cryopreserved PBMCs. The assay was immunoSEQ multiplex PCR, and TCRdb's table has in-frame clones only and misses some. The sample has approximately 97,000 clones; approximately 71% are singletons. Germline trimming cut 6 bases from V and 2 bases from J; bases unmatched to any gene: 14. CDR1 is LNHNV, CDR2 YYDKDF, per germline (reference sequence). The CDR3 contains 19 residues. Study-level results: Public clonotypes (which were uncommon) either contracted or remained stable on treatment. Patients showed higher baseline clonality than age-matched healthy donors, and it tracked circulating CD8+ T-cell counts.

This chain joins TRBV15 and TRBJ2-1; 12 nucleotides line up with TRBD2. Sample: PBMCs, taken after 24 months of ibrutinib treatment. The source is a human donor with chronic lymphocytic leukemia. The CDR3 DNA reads TGTGCCACCAGAGGAGGGCTAGCGGGAGGGCCAGTAGCCTACAATGAGCAGTTCTTC. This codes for CATRGGLAGGPVAYNEQFF.